This TCR beta chain was sequenced in a study of blood T cell repertoires in COVID-19. Between the trimmed V and J ends, which lost 4 bases and 1 base, there was a span of 14 bases. Germline V gene data show CDR1 as SGHRS and CDR2 as YFSETQ. This CDR3 has 15 residues. Individuals drawn from some 25 US areas were roughly 18 to 89 years old. Assignment of participants to cohorts was predicated upon participant-reported clinical history. Original analysis: Reference gene primer amplification gave nucleated cell count estimates. Libraries were prepared by immunoSEQ multiplex PCR; TCRdb keeps only in-frame clonotypes and omits some of them. The V and J calls and clone size were taken over from that table, and D and trimming were inferred from the DNA. Of about 160,000 clones in the sample, around 80% are singletons; the top ten hold less than 4%.

This clonotype was obtained from an older woman who had recovered from COVID-19. The chain links TRBV5-1 to TRBJ1-1, with D perhaps matching TRBD1 (5 bases). The sequenced sample was PBMCs or T cells enriched from blood (not recorded which). For the CDR3, the DNA is TGCGCCAGCAGCCCGAACTTGGGGGGGAACACTGAAGCTTTCTTT. This sequence encodes CASSPNLGGNTEAFF.